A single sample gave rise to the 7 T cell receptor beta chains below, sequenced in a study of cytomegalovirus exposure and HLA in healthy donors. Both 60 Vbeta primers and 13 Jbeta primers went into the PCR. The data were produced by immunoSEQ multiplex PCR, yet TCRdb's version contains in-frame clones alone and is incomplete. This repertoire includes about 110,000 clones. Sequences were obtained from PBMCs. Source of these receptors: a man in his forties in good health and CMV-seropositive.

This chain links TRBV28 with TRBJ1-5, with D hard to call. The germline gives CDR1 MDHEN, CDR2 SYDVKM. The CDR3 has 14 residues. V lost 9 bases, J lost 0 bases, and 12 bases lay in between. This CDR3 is CASRTRGSNQPQHF. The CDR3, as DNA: TGTGCCAGTCGCACCCGGGGTAGCAATCAGCCCCAGCATTTT.

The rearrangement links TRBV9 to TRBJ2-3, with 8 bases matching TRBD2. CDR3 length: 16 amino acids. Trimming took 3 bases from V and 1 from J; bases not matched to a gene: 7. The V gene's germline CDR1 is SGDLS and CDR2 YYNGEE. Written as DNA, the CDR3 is TGTGCCAGCAGCGAACTAGCGGCAGCCGGCACAGATACGCAGTATTTT. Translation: CASSELAAAGTDTQYF.

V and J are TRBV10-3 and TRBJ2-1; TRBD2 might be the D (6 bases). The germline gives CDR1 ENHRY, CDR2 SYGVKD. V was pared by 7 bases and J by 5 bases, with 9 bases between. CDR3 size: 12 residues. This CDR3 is CAITSENNEQFF. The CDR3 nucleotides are TGTGCCATCACTAGCGAAAACAATGAGCAGTTCTTC.

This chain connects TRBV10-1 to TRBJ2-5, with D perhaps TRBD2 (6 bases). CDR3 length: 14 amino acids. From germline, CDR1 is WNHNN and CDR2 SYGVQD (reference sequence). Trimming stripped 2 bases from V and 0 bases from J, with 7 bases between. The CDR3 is CASSEAGYQETQYF. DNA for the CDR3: TGCGCCAGCAGTGAGGCGGGGTACCAAGAGACCCAGTACTTC.

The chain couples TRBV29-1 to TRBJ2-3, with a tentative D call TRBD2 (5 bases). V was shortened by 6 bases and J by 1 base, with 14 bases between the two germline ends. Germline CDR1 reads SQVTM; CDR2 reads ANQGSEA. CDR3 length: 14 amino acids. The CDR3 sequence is CSVTTPGGTDTQYF. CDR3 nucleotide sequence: TGCAGCGTAACGACCCCCGGGGGCACAGATACGCAGTATTTT.

The DNA of the CDR3 is TGTGCCAGCGAGACCGTGGGGCCAAAGTTGAATGAGCAGTTCTTC. Protein product: CASETVGPKLNEQFF. The rearrangement uses TRBV7-8 and TRBJ2-1; TRBD1 might be the D (5 bases). CDR3 length: 15 residues. Trimming left V 8 bases short and J 7 bases short, with 21 bases between. Looked up from germline, CDR1 is SGHVS and CDR2 is FQNEAQ.

The CDR3 is CASSRYPGQDRPGAFF. CDR3 DNA sequence: TGTGCCAGCAGCCGCTACCCTGGACAGGACCGCCCGGGAGCTTTCTTT. This chain uses TRBV28 with TRBJ1-1; TRBD1 matches at 7 bases. V shed 6 bases, J shed 10 bases, and the junction held 20 bases outside the gene matches. The CDR3 runs to 16 residues. Per the germline V gene, CDR1 is MDHEN and CDR2 is SYDVKM.